A selection of T cell receptor beta chains follows, all from one sample in a study of shared clonotypes between healthy human individuals. Assay used: immunoSEQ multiplex PCR; TCRdb lists only in-frame clones, some missing. The repertoire holds hundreds of thousands of clones, with about 91% as singletons. Sequencing was performed on naive CD8+ T cells sorted from blood. Receptors were obtained from a man aged 30 to 45 in good health. The CDR3 runs from the conserved cysteine through the conserved F or W. A D gene is named only where the DNA matches it firmly. Clone size is given for some rows only: seen once, a few or many times, or a class if the clone is expanded.

V,J,size,D,CDR3,DNA
TRBV2,TRBJ2-7,NA,TRBD2,CASRQAGGPAAYEQYF,TGTGCCAGCAGACAAGCGGGAGGGCCTGCCGCGTACGAGCAGTACTTC
TRBV29-1,TRBJ2-2,once,NA,CSVGYPGEGTGELFF,TGCAGCGTTGGGTACCCGGGAGAAGGCACCGGGGAGCTGTTTTTT
TRBV7-9,TRBJ2-7,few,TRBD1,CASSQTDRGGDEQYF,TGTGCCAGCAGCCAAACGGACAGGGGTGGCGACGAGCAGTACTTC
TRBV28,TRBJ1-3,NA,NA,CATRQDYSGNTIYF,TGTGCCACCCGACAGGACTACTCTGGAAACACCATATATTTT
TRBV7-9,TRBJ2-7,once,NA,CASSFSGGHREQYF,TGTGCCAGCAGCTTCTCGGGGGGACACCGCGAGCAGTACTTC
TRBV6-5,TRBJ2-2,NA,NA,CASSFGAGTGELFF,TGTGCCAGCAGTTTTGGAGCGGGCACCGGGGAGCTGTTTTTT
TRBV28,TRBJ2-3,NA,NA,CASSLGPTDTQYF,TGTGCCAGCAGTTTAGGACCGACAGATACGCAGTATTTT
TRBV11-2,TRBJ1-1,NA,NA,CASKRVMNTEAFF,TGTGCCAGCAAGAGAGTGATGAACACTGAAGCTTTCTTT
TRBV27,TRBJ2-7,NA,TRBD1,CASSSTGYYEQYF,TGTGCCAGCAGTTCGACAGGGTACTACGAGCAGTACTTC
TRBV28,TRBJ2-7,once,NA,CASFGRTYEQYF,TGTGCCAGTTTTGGGAGAACCTACGAGCAGTACTTC
TRBV28,TRBJ2-5,NA,NA,CASSEDRLQETQYF,TGTGCCAGCAGTGAAGACAGGCTGCAAGAGACCCAGTACTTC
TRBV28,TRBJ1-1,NA,TRBD1,CASRNTGVGMNTEAFF,TGTGCCAGCAGAAATACAGGGGTGGGAATGAACACTGAAGCTTTCTTT
TRBV6-4,TRBJ2-1,NA,TRBD2,CASSDLAGGPYNEQFF,TGTGCCAGCAGTGACCTAGCGGGAGGGCCCTACAATGAGCAGTTCTTC
TRBV27,TRBJ1-2,NA,TRBD1,CASSSLLGTGYGYTF,TGTGCCAGCAGTTCTCTCTTAGGGACAGGGTATGGCTACACCTTC
TRBV6-5,TRBJ2-5,NA,NA,CASGRSVLETQYF,TGTGCCAGCGGACGATCGGTGTTAGAGACCCAGTACTTC
TRBV18,TRBJ2-7,NA,TRBD2,CASSPPKRGTSGAYEQYF,TGTGCCAGCTCACCCCCAAAACGCGGGACTAGCGGCGCCTACGAGCAGTACTTC
TRBV11-1,TRBJ2-7,NA,NA,CASSLAAGRSYEQYF,TGTGCCAGCAGCTTAGCCGCTGGACGGTCCTACGAGCAGTACTTC
TRBV28,TRBJ2-7,NA,TRBD2,CASSPRGSWEQYF,TGTGCCAGCAGCCCCCGCGGGAGTTGGGAGCAGTACTTC
TRBV9,TRBJ2-7,once,NA,CASSVGLGTYEQYF,TGTGCCAGCAGCGTAGGGTTAGGGACCTACGAGCAGTACTTC
TRBV9,TRBJ2-1,NA,TRBD1,CASSVLGTGGRNEQFF,TGTGCCAGCAGCGTGCTCGGGACAGGGGGCAGGAATGAGCAGTTCTTC
TRBV6-6,TRBJ1-2,NA,NA,CAHGIHYGYTF,TGTGCCCATGGGATTCACTATGGCTACACCTTC
TRBV7-2,TRBJ1-5,NA,NA,CASSALSGGNQPQHF,TGTGCCAGCAGCGCCCTGTCGGGGGGCAATCAGCCCCAGCATTTT
TRBV13,TRBJ2-1,NA,TRBD2,CASSLEPSGRWAYNEQFF,TGTGCCAGCAGCTTAGAGCCTAGCGGGAGGTGGGCCTACAATGAGCAGTTCTTC
TRBV5-4,TRBJ2-7,NA,NA,CASSSSTGVVALYEQYF,TGTGCCAGCAGCTCGTCAACCGGTGTAGTGGCGCTCTACGAGCAGTACTTC
TRBV6-5,TRBJ2-1,NA,NA,CASSFDRMNEQFF,TGTGCCAGCAGTTTCGACAGAATGAATGAGCAGTTCTTC
TRBV9,TRBJ2-1,NA,TRBD2,CASKGTSNEQFF,TGTGCCAGCAAAGGGACTAGCAATGAGCAGTTCTTC
TRBV18,TRBJ2-5,NA,NA,CASSPPIVQTQETQYF,TGTGCCAGCTCACCACCGATTGTTCAAACCCAAGAGACCCAGTACTTC
TRBV29-1,TRBJ1-5,NA,NA,CSVGRDNQPQHF,TGCAGCGTTGGCAGGGACAATCAGCCCCAGCATTTT
TRBV27,TRBJ2-7,NA,TRBD2,CASRTSSYEQYF,TGTGCCAGCAGGACTAGCAGCTACGAGCAGTACTTC
TRBV7-9,TRBJ2-7,NA,NA,CASSLELYEQYF,TGTGCCAGCAGCTTAGAACTCTACGAGCAGTACTTC
TRBV11-2,TRBJ2-3,NA,TRBD2,CASSLDGLAGGIPDTQYF,TGTGCCAGCAGCTTAGATGGACTAGCGGGAGGGATCCCAGATACGCAGTATTTT
TRBV7-2,TRBJ2-5,NA,NA,CASSLGGTVETQYF,TGTGCCAGCAGCTTAGGCGGGACGGTGGAGACCCAGTACTTC
TRBV30,TRBJ2-1,NA,NA,CAWSGDKGDEQFF,TGTGCCTGGTCTGGGGACAAGGGTGATGAGCAGTTCTTC
TRBV6-6,TRBJ2-7,NA,TRBD1,CASKTGHTYEQYF,TGTGCCAGCAAGACAGGGCACACCTACGAGCAGTACTTC
TRBV29-1,TRBJ2-5,NA,TRBD1,CSVEFRDRGETQYF,TGCAGCGTTGAATTCCGGGACAGGGGGGAGACCCAGTACTTC
TRBV7-8,TRBJ2-1,NA,NA,CASSLEVLTIYNEQFF,TGTGCCAGCAGCTTAGAGGTTCTTACGATCTACAATGAGCAGTTCTTC
TRBV7-8,TRBJ1-3,NA,TRBD1,CASSLLFGQDRNTIYF,TGTGCCAGCAGCTTACTATTCGGACAGGATCGAAACACCATATATTTT
TRBV2,TRBJ2-7,NA,TRBD2,CASRGGTSGRFKYF,TGTGCCAGCAGGGGGGGGACTAGCGGGAGGTTTAAGTACTTC
TRBV27,TRBJ2-7,NA,TRBD1,CASSPRGQGGYEQYF,TGTGCCAGCAGTCCTCGTGGACAGGGGGGATACGAGCAGTACTTC
TRBV9,TRBJ2-1,NA,TRBD2,CASSVEPIAGSYNEQFF,TGTGCCAGCAGCGTAGAACCAATAGCGGGCTCCTACAATGAGCAGTTCTTC
TRBV6-6,TRBJ2-5,NA,TRBD1,CASSVDRGPETQYF,TGTGCCAGCAGTGTAGACAGGGGCCCGGAGACCCAGTACTTC
TRBV5-4,TRBJ2-2,NA,TRBD2,CASSLEGGSGSGELFF,TGTGCCAGCAGTTTGGAGGGCGGGAGTGGATCCGGGGAGCTGTTTTTT